This T cell receptor (beta chain) was found in a study of OX40 agonist ivuxolimab in advanced cancers. Study-wide context: Having had anti-PD-1, anti-PD-L1 or anti-CTLA-4 therapy before was allowed, and around 44% had some.

Only in-frame clones appear in the TCRdb table, and some are missing; sequencing was by immunoSEQ multiplex PCR. The sample lists about 80,000 clones, 80% to 90% occurring once. This CDR3 comprises 15 residues. Germline V gene data show CDR1 as SEHNR and CDR2 as FQNEAQ (reference sequence). Trimming removed 2 bases from V and 0 bases from J, with 11 bases in between. Blood draws occurred at baseline, cycle 4 day 1, and cycle 7 day 1. Here the sequenced sample was CD4+ or CD8+ T cells sorted from blood, taken in a trial of the OX40 agonist ivuxolimab. The source of this sequence is an adult with an advanced solid tumor such as melanoma, head and neck, liver or kidney cancer. This sequence joins TRBV7-9 and TRBJ2-7; D ambiguous. This CDR3 is CASSLKPLPSYEQYF. The CDR3 DNA reads as TGTGCCAGCAGCTTAAAGCCACTTCCCTCCTACGAGCAGTACTTC.